This record concerns one T cell receptor beta chain sequence. Its antigen is still unknown. This specimen belongs to a study of cytomegalovirus exposure and HLA in healthy donors. Study-wide context: A prior analysis found some 110 million unique TCR beta sequences from 150 million to 200 million T cells. General study results and limits: Earlier results showed most TCR beta V segments being productive about 87% or about 30% of the time.

The V segment lost 7 bases and the J segment 4 bases; nucleotides outside the gene matches: 6. Germline values: CDR1 ENHRY, CDR2 SYGVKD. The CDR3 is 13 amino acids. Vbeta (60) and Jbeta (13) primers were used in the PCR. As processed by the authors: Later work found tens of millions of unique TCR beta chains, with 9.5 million to 14 million shared. Using immunoSEQ multiplex PCR, the repertoire was profiled, and TCRdb retains in-frame clones only, with some absent. V, J and clone size are taken as reported in that table, and D and trimming were inferred from the DNA itself. Here the sample spans 57,000 or so clones, 70% to 80% being singletons.

Input material: PBMCs. This TCR came from a woman aged 60-75 years in good health and CMV-seropositive. The rearrangement joins TRBV10-3 to TRBJ2-5; 7 nucleotides match TRBD2. CDR3 nucleotide sequence: TGTGCCATCACCCCCCAGCGGGGAGAGACCCAGTACTTC. Encoded protein: CAITPQRGETQYF.